Listed below are T cell receptor beta chains from one sample, sequenced in a study of T cells in Graves' hyperthyroidism and ophthalmopathy. In TCRdb, the multiplex PCR reads were re-called with MiXCR into one record per CDR3 protein. The sample includes about 590,000 distinct CDR3 sequences, 15% to 19% of them seen just once. Sequencing was done on a sample of blood. The receptors derive from a woman in her twenties or thirties with Graves' hyperthyroidism. The CDR3 runs from the conserved cysteine through the conserved F or W. The order of the fields is D gene, clone size, V gene, J gene, CDR3 protein, CDR3 DNA. D genes are given only for firm matches. Clone size appears in some rows only: once, few, many, or a class for an expanded clone.

D: TRBD2; size: few; V: TRBV7-6; J: TRBJ2-3; CDR3: CASSLGREVGRTQYF; DNA: TGTGCCAGCAGCTTAGGACGGGAGGTCGGTCGTACGCAGTATTTT
D: NA; size: many; V: TRBV30; J: TRBJ1-1; CDR3: CAWRVLGTAEAFF; DNA: TGTGCCTGGAGGGTATTAGGGACCGCTGAAGCTTTCTTT
D: TRBD1; size: many; V: TRBV10-3; J: TRBJ2-5; CDR3: CAIKLGTGPQETQYF; DNA: TGTGCCATCAAGCTCGGGACAGGACCGCAAGAGACCCAGTACTTC
D: NA; size: many; V: TRBV7-2; J: TRBJ2-5; CDR3: CASSLARLPQTQYF; DNA: TGTGCCAGCAGCTTAGCGCGGCTACCACAGACCCAGTACTTC
D: TRBD1; size: few; V: TRBV12-3/TRBV12-4; J: TRBJ1-5; CDR3: CASKGGTGINQPQHF; DNA: TGTGCCAGCAAGGGGGGGACAGGCATAAATCAGCCCCAGCATTTT
D: TRBD2; size: NA; V: TRBV15; J: TRBJ2-1; CDR3: CATSRDAGGPGYEQFF; DNA: TGTGCCACCAGCAGAGATGCGGGAGGGCCGGGCTATGAGCAGTTCTTC
D: NA; size: few; V: TRBV14; J: TRBJ1-5; CDR3: CASSHGLDQPQHF; DNA: TGTGCCAGCAGCCACGGTCTCGACCAGCCCCAGCATTTT
D: NA; size: many; V: TRBV7-9; J: TRBJ2-3; CDR3: CASSPDSDTQYF; DNA: TGTGCCAGCAGCCCTGATTCGGATACGCAGTATTTT
D: NA; size: few; V: TRBV7-3; J: TRBJ1-1; CDR3: CASSYGGGRTNTEAFF; DNA: TGTGCCAGCAGCTACGGCGGCGGCCGGACGAACACTGAAGCTTTCTTT
D: NA; size: few; V: TRBV5-8; J: TRBJ2-1; CDR3: CASVPRPGSYNEQFF; DNA: TGTGCCAGCGTCCCTCGGCCCGGCTCCTACAATGAGCAGTTCTTC
D: NA; size: many; V: TRBV5-1; J: TRBJ2-5; CDR3: CASTGGQQETQYF; DNA: TGCGCCAGCACGGGCGGGCAACAAGAGACCCAGTACTTC
D: TRBD2; size: NA; V: TRBV20-1; J: TRBJ2-1; CDR3: CSTEILAGVEQFF; DNA: TGCAGTACCGAGATCTTAGCGGGAGTGGAGCAGTTCTTC
D: NA; size: many; V: TRBV29-1; J: TRBJ2-3; CDR3: CSVVLIGNTDTQYF; DNA: TGCAGCGTTGTGCTTATCGGCAACACAGATACGCAGTATTTT
D: NA; size: many; V: TRBV11-3; J: TRBJ2-2; CDR3: CASSLNSNTGELFF; DNA: TGTGCCAGCAGCTTAAACTCGAACACCGGGGAGCTGTTTTTT
D: NA; size: many; V: TRBV30; J: TRBJ2-3; CDR3: CAWSPPGGWAADTQYF; DNA: TGTGCCTGGAGTCCCCCTGGGGGTTGGGCTGCAGATACGCAGTATTTT
D: TRBD1; size: once; V: TRBV18; J: TRBJ2-3; CDR3: CASPPDATGVGTQYF; DNA: TGTGCCAGCCCACCAGACGCAACAGGGGTGGGTACGCAGTATTTT
D: TRBD2; size: many; V: TRBV5-1; J: TRBJ2-1; CDR3: CASSLAGGESYNEQFF; DNA: TGCGCCAGCAGCTTAGCGGGAGGTGAATCCTACAATGAGCAGTTCTTC
D: NA; size: once; V: TRBV12-3/TRBV12-4; J: TRBJ1-2; CDR3: CASTPRANNYGYTF; DNA: TGTGCCAGCACCCCCAGGGCGAATAACTATGGCTACACCTTC
D: TRBD2; size: many; V: TRBV7-9; J: TRBJ2-3; CDR3: CASSPGLAGETDTQYF; DNA: TGTGCCAGCAGCCCAGGACTAGCGGGAGAGACAGATACGCAGTATTTT
D: NA; size: many; V: TRBV20-1; J: TRBJ2-1; CDR3: CSARVSDYNEQFF; DNA: TGCAGTGCTAGAGTCTCAGACTACAATGAGCAGTTCTTC
D: NA; size: NA; V: TRBV29-1; J: TRBJ2-7; CDR3: CSVGSVGAREQYF; DNA: TGCAGCGTTGGTAGTGTAGGGGCTCGGGAGCAGTACTTC
D: NA; size: many; V: TRBV12-3/TRBV12-4; J: TRBJ1-2; CDR3: CASSFGGGGRPSFGYTF; DNA: TGTGCCAGCAGTTTTGGGGGCGGGGGCCGACCCTCTTTCGGCTACACCTTC
D: NA; size: many; V: TRBV11-2; J: TRBJ2-1; CDR3: CASSLAGYEQFF; DNA: TGTGCCAGCAGCTTAGCCGGTTATGAGCAGTTCTTC
D: TRBD1; size: many; V: TRBV27; J: TRBJ1-6; CDR3: CASGGTGDSPLHF; DNA: TGTGCCAGCGGCGGGACAGGGGATTCACCCCTCCACTTT
D: TRBD2; size: few; V: TRBV7-2; J: TRBJ2-7; CDR3: CASSITSAEQYF; DNA: TGTGCCAGCAGCATTACTAGCGCTGAGCAGTACTTC
D: NA; size: many; V: TRBV30; J: TRBJ2-1; CDR3: CAWSLSSEQFF; DNA: TGTGCCTGGAGCCTTAGCAGTGAGCAGTTCTTC
D: NA; size: many; V: TRBV6-2/TRBV6-3; J: TRBJ2-1; CDR3: CASSRTSYYEQFF; DNA: TGTGCCAGCAGCCGGACCTCGTATTATGAGCAGTTCTTC
D: NA; size: many; V: TRBV30; J: TRBJ2-6; CDR3: CAWSSGANVLTF; DNA: TGTGCCTGGTCCTCTGGGGCCAACGTCCTGACTTTC
D: TRBD2; size: many; V: TRBV28; J: TRBJ2-7; CDR3: CASSPSTGGITYEQYF; DNA: TGTGCCAGCAGTCCGTCCACGGGAGGGATTACCTACGAGCAGTACTTC
D: TRBD2; size: few; V: TRBV10-2; J: TRBJ2-7; CDR3: CASSSLISGRVRNEQYF; DNA: TGCGCCAGCAGTTCCCTTATTAGCGGGAGGGTTCGGAACGAGCAGTACTTC
D: NA; size: NA; V: TRBV28; J: TRBJ1-4; CDR3: CASSLRGSANEKLFF; DNA: TGTGCCAGCAGTTTAAGGGGGTCAGCTAATGAAAAACTGTTTTTT
D: TRBD1; size: few; V: TRBV5-1; J: TRBJ2-7; CDR3: CASSLSRGPSYEQYF; DNA: TGCGCCAGCAGCTTGTCCAGGGGGCCCTCCTACGAGCAGTACTTC
D: NA; size: many; V: TRBV13; J: TRBJ2-7; CDR3: CASSLGLGPPYEQYF; DNA: TGTGCCAGCAGCTTAGGCCTAGGCCCGCCCTACGAGCAGTACTTC
D: TRBD1; size: few; V: TRBV19; J: TRBJ1-2; CDR3: CASSIRTGGTGNYGYTF; DNA: TGTGCCAGTAGTATACGTACAGGGGGAACGGGAAACTATGGCTACACCTTC
D: NA; size: many; V: TRBV27; J: TRBJ2-1; CDR3: CATSHQVSNEQFF; DNA: TGTGCCACCTCCCACCAGGTCTCGAATGAGCAGTTCTTC
D: TRBD1; size: many; V: TRBV20-1; J: TRBJ2-3; CDR3: CSARYRDRGVTDTQYF; DNA: TGCAGTGCTAGGTACCGGGACAGGGGAGTCACAGATACGCAGTATTTT
D: NA; size: few; V: TRBV27; J: TRBJ2-3; CDR3: CASSPFNTDTQYF; DNA: TGTGCCAGCAGCCCGTTCAACACAGATACGCAGTATTTT
D: TRBD1; size: NA; V: TRBV9; J: TRBJ1-5; CDR3: CASSVGTGDQPQHF; DNA: TGTGCCAGCAGCGTAGGGACAGGGGATCAGCCCCAGCATTTT
D: NA; size: many; V: TRBV6-1; J: TRBJ2-5; CDR3: CASSERGVLVGETQYF; DNA: TGTGCCAGCAGTGAACGGGGCGTGCTGGTTGGAGAGACCCAGTACTTC
D: TRBD1; size: NA; V: TRBV20-1; J: TRBJ2-7; CDR3: CSARDGTEVLWSMQYF; DNA: TGCAGTGCTAGAGACGGGACAGAGGTGCTCTGGTCTATGCAGTACTTC
D: NA; size: many; V: TRBV7-2; J: TRBJ2-7; CDR3: CASSFDTGSYEQYF; DNA: TGTGCCAGCAGCTTCGACACCGGATCCTACGAGCAGTACTTC
D: NA; size: few; V: TRBV14; J: TRBJ1-1; CDR3: CASSLGGGSNTEAFF; DNA: TGTGCCAGCAGCCTCGGGGGGGGCTCAAACACTGAAGCTTTCTTT
D: NA; size: few; V: TRBV4-1; J: TRBJ1-1; CDR3: CASSALGGSTEAFF; DNA: TGCGCCAGCAGCGCCCTTGGAGGCTCCACTGAAGCTTTCTTT
D: NA; size: many; V: TRBV5-5; J: TRBJ2-7; CDR3: CASSLVASSSYEQYF; DNA: TGTGCCAGCAGCTTGGTCGCCTCTAGCTCCTACGAGCAGTACTTC
D: TRBD2; size: many; V: TRBV20-1; J: TRBJ2-1; CDR3: CSASNIGLAYEQFF; DNA: TGCAGTGCTAGTAATATTGGACTAGCCTATGAGCAGTTCTTC
D: TRBD1; size: NA; V: TRBV19; J: TRBJ1-1; CDR3: CASSIAGGFSEAFF; DNA: TGTGCCAGTAGTATTGCAGGGGGCTTTAGTGAAGCTTTCTTT
D: NA; size: NA; V: TRBV6-2/TRBV6-3; J: TRBJ2-7; CDR3: CASSAGTVISYEQYF; DNA: TGTGCCAGCAGTGCCGGGACGGTAATCTCCTACGAGCAGTACTTC
D: TRBD1; size: few; V: TRBV18; J: TRBJ1-2; CDR3: CASSTTDRNYGYTF; DNA: TGTGCCAGCTCAACCACGGACAGGAACTATGGCTACACCTTC
D: TRBD2; size: many; V: TRBV5-5; J: TRBJ2-3; CDR3: CASSLASGSVWYTQYF; DNA: TGTGCCAGCAGCTTGGCTAGCGGGAGTGTGTGGTATACGCAGTATTTT
D: NA; size: few; V: TRBV6-5; J: TRBJ1-5; CDR3: CASSYGGAGNQPQHF; DNA: TGTGCCAGCAGTTACGGGGGGGCCGGCAATCAGCCCCAGCATTTT
D: TRBD2; size: many; V: TRBV13; J: TRBJ2-1; CDR3: CASSFELAVSSYNEQFF; DNA: TGTGCCAGCAGCTTTGAGCTAGCGGTAAGCTCCTACAATGAGCAGTTCTTC
D: TRBD2; size: many; V: TRBV7-9; J: TRBJ2-1; CDR3: CASSLTGLAGGRDEQFF; DNA: TGTGCCAGCAGCCTAACGGGACTAGCGGGAGGGCGGGATGAGCAGTTCTTC
D: NA; size: many; V: TRBV7-9; J: TRBJ2-1; CDR3: CASSLVSFGPEWNEQFF; DNA: TGTGCCAGCAGCTTAGTTAGTTTCGGGCCTGAGTGGAATGAGCAGTTCTTC